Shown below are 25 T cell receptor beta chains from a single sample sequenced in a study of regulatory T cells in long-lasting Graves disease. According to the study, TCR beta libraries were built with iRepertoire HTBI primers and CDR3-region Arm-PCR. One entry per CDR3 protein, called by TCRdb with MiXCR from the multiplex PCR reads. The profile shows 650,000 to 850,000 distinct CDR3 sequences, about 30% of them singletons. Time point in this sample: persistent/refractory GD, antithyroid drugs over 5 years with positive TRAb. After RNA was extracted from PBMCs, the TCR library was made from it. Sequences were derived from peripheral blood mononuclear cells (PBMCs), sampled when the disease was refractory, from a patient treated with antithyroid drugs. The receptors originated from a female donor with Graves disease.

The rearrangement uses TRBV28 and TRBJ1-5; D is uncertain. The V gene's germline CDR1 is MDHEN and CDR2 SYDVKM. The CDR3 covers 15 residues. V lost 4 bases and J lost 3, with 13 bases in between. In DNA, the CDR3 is TGTGCCAGCAGTTGGCCCGGGGTTGACAATCAGCCCCAGCATTTT. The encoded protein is CASSWPGVDNQPQHF.

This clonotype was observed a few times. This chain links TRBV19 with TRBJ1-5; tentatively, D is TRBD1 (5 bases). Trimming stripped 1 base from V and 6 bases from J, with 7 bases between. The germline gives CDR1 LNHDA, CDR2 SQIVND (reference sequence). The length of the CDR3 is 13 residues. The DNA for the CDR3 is TGTGCCAGTAGTATAGGGACAAGTCAGCCCCAGCATTTT. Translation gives CASSIGTSQPQHF.

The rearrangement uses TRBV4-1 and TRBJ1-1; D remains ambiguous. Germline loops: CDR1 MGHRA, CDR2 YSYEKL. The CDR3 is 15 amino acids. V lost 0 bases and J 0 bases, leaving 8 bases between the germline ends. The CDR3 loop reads CASSQDLNMNTEAFF. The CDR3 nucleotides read TGCGCCAGCAGCCAAGATCTAAACATGAACACTGAAGCTTTCTTT.

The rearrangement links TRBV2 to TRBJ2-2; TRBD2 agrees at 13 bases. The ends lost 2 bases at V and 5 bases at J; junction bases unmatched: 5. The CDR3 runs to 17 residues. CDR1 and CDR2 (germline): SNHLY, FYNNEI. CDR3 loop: CASSETGLAGETGELFF. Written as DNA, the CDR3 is TGTGCCAGCAGTGAAACCGGACTAGCGGGAGAGACCGGGGAGCTGTTTTTT.

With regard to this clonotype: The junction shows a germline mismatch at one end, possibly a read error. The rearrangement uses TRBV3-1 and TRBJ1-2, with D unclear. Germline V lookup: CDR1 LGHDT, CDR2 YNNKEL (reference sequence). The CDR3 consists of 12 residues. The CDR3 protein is CTSSHSSGGYTF. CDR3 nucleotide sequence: TGTACCAGCAGCCATTCCTCAGGAGGCTACACCTTC.

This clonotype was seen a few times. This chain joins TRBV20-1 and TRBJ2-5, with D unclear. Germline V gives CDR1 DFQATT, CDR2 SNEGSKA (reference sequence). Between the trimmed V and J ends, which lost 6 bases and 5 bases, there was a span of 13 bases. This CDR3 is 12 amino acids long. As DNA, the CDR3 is TGCAGTGCCCAGCCCCATGGGGAGACCCAGTACTTC. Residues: CSAQPHGETQYF.

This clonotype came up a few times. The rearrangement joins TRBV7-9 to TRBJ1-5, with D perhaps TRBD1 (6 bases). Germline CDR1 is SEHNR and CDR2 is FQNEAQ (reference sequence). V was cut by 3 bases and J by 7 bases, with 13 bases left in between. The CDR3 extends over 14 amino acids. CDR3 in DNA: TGTGCCAGCAGCTTTGAAGGGGGACGGCAGCCCCAGCATTTT. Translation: CASSFEGGRQPQHF.

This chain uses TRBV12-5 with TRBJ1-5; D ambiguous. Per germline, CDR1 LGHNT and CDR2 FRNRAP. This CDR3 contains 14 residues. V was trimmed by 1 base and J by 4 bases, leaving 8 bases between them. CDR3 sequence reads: CASGLARSNQPQHF. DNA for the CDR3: TGTGCTAGTGGTTTGGCACGATCAAATCAGCCCCAGCATTTT.

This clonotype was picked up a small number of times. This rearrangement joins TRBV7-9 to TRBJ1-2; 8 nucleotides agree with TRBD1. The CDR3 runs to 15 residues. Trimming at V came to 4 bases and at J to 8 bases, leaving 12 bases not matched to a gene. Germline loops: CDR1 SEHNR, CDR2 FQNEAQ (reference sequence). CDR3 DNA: TGTGCCAGCAGCTCGGTCCCCGGGACAGGAGGAGGCTACACCTTC. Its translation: CASSSVPGTGGGYTF.

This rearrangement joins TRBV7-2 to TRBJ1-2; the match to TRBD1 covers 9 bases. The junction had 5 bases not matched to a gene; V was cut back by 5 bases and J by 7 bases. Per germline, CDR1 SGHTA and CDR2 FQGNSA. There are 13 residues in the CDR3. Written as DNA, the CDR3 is TGTGCCAGCAGCATGACAGGGGGGGGTGGCTACACCTTC. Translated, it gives CASSMTGGGGYTF.

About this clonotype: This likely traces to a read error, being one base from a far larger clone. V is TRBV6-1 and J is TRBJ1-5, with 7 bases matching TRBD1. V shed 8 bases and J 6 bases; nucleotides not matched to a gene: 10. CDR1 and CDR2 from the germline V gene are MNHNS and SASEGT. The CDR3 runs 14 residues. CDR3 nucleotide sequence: TGTGCCAGCCAGCAAGGGGGCGGCAGTCAGCCCCAGCATTTT. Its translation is CASQQGGGSQPQHF.

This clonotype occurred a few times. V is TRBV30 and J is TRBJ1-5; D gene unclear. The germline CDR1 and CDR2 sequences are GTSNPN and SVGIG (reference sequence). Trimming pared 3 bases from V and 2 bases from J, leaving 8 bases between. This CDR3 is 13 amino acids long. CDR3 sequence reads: CAWSERGNQPQHF. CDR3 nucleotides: TGTGCCTGGAGCGAGAGGGGCAATCAGCCCCAGCATTTT.

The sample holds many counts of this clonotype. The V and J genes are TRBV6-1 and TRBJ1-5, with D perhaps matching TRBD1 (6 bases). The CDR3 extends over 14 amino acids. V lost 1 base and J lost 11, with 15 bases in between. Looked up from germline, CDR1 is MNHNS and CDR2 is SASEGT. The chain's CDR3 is CASSEGTVLNAQHF. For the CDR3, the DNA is TGTGCCAGCAGTGAAGGGACAGTTCTTAACGCCCAGCATTTT.

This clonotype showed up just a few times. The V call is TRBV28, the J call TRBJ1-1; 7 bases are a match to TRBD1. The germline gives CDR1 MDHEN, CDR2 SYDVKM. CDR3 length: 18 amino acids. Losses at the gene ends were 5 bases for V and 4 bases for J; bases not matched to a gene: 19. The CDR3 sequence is CASSPGGGQPSEFTEAFF. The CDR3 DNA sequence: TGTGCCAGCAGTCCAGGGGGGGGACAGCCGAGCGAGTTCACTGAAGCTTTCTTT. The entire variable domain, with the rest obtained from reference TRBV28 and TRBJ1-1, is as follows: DVKVTQSSRYLVKRTGEKVFLECVQDMDHENMFWYRQDPGLGLRLIYFSYDVKMKEKGDIPEGYSVSREKKERFSLILESASTNQTSMYLCASSPGGGQPSEFTEAFFGQGTRLTVV.

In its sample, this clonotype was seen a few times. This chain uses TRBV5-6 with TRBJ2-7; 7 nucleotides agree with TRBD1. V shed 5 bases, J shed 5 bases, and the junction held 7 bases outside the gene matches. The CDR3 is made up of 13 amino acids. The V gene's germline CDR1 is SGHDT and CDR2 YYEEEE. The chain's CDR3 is CASSHDRVHEQYF. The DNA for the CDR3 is TGTGCCAGCAGTCATGACAGGGTCCACGAGCAGTACTTC.

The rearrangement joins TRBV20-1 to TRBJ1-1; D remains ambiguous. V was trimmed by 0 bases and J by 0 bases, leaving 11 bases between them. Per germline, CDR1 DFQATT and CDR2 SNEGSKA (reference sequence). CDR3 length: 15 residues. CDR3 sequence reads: CSARDFSQLNTEAFF. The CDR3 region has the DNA TGCAGTGCTAGAGATTTTTCACAGCTGAACACTGAAGCTTTCTTT.

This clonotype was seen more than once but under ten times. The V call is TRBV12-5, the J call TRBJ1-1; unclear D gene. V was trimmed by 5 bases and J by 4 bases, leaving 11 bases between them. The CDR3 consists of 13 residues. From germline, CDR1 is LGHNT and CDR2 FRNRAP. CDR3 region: CASGPNTVTEAFF. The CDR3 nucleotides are TGTGCTAGTGGTCCCAATACTGTCACTGAAGCTTTCTTT.

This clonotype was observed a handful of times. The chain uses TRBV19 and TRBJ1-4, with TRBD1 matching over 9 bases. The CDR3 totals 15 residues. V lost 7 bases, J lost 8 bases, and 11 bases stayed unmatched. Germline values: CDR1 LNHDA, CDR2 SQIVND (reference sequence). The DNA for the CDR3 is TGTGCCAGTAAGGGGACAGGGCGAATGGAGGAAAAACTGTTTTTT. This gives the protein CASKGTGRMEEKLFF.

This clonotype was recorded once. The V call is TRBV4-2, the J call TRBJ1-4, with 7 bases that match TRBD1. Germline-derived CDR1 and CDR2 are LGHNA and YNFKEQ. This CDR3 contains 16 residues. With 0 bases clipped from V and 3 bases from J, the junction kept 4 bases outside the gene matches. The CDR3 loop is CASSQDSTGSNEKLFF. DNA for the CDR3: TGTGCCAGCAGCCAAGATTCGACAGGGTCTAATGAAAAACTGTTTTTT.

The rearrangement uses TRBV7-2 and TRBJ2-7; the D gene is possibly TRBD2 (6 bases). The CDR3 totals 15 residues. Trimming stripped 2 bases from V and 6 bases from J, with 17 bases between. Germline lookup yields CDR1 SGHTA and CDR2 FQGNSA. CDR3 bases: TGTGCCAGCAGCTTAATGCCTAGCGCGACCCTCGAGCAGTACTTC. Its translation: CASSLMPSATLEQYF.

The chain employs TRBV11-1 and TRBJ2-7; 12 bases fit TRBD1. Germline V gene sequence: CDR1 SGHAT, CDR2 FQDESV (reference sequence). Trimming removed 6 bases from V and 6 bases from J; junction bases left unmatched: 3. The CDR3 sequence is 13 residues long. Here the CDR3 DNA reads TGTGCCAGCAGGGGACAGGGGGCGACCGAGCAGTACTTC. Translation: CASRGQGATEQYF.

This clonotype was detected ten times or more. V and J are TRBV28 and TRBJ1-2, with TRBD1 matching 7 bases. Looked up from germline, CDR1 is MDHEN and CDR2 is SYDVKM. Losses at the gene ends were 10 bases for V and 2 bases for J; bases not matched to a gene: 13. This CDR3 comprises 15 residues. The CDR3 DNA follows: TGTGCCACCGATGGCGACAGGGAGGGGAACTATGGCTACACCTTC. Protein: CATDGDREGNYGYTF.

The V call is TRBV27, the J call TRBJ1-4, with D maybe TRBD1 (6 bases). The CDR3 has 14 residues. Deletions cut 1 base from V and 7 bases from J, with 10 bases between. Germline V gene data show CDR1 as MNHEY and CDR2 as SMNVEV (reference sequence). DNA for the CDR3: TGTGCCAGCAGTTTATTACAGGGTTCTGAAAAACTGTTTTTT. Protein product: CASSLLQGSEKLFF.

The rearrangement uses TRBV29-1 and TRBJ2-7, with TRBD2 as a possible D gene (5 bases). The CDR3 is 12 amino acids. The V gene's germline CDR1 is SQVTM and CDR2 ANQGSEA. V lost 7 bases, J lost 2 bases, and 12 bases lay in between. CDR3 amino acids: CSGLGLTYEQYF. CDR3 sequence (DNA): TGCAGCGGCCTCGGACTGACCTACGAGCAGTACTTC.

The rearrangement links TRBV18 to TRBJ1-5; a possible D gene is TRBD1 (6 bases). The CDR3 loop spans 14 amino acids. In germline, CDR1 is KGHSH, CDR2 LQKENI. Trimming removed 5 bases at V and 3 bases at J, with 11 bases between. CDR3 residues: CASSTQGNNQPQHF. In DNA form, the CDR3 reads TGTGCCAGCTCAACCCAGGGGAACAATCAGCCCCAGCATTTT. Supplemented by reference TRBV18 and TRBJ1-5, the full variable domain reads NAGVMQNPRHLVRRRGQEARLRCSPMKGHSHVYWYRQLPEEGLKFMVYLQKENIIDESGMPKERFSAEFPKEGPSILRIQQVVRGDSAAYFCASSTQGNNQPQHFGDGTRLSIL.